A selection of T cell receptor beta chains follows, all from one sample in a study of siplizumab effects on memory and regulatory T cells. TCRdb's copy holds only in-frame clones and misses some; the assay was immunoSEQ multiplex PCR. The table includes tens of thousands of clones, about 90% detected once. Specimen: CD8+ T cells sorted from blood. The receptors originated from a human donor in good health. Both conserved end residues are part of each CDR3. A D gene is named only where the DNA matches it firmly. Only some rows state a clone size, as once, few, many or a class for expanded clones.

D gene	J gene	V gene	clone size	CDR3 protein	CDR3 DNA
.	TRBJ1-1	TRBV27	.	CASSWGGSNTEAFF	TGTGCCAGCAGCTGGGGAGGTTCGAACACTGAAGCTTTCTTT
.	TRBJ2-2	TRBV27	.	CASSLGGVGNTGELFF	TGTGCCAGCAGTTTAGGTGGGGTGGGGAACACCGGGGAGCTGTTTTTT
TRBD1	TRBJ2-1	TRBV10-3	.	CAISPSQGAPYNEQFF	TGTGCCATCAGTCCCTCTCAGGGGGCCCCCTACAATGAGCAGTTCTTC
TRBD1	TRBJ1-1	TRBV13	.	CASSYRGRGTEAFF	TGTGCCAGCAGCTACAGGGGGCGCGGCACTGAAGCTTTCTTT
.	TRBJ2-1	TRBV14	once	CASSQARNEQFF	TGTGCCAGCAGCCAAGCAAGGAATGAGCAGTTCTTC
.	TRBJ1-1	TRBV7-9	.	CASTQSANTEAFF	TGTGCCAGCACCCAAAGTGCGAACACTGAAGCTTTCTTT
TRBD1	TRBJ1-5	TRBV6-1	.	CASSGTDRGRNQPQHF	TGTGCCAGCAGTGGAACGGACAGGGGAAGGAATCAGCCCCAGCATTTT
.	TRBJ2-5	TRBV11-2	.	CASSLVETQYF	TGTGCCAGCAGCTTAGTAGAGACCCAGTACTTC
.	TRBJ2-7	TRBV10-3	.	CAISKPGWGPYEQYF	TGTGCCATCAGTAAGCCTGGGTGGGGACCCTACGAGCAGTACTTC
.	TRBJ1-6	TRBV15	.	CATSTRLANSPLHF	TGTGCCACCAGCACCCGGCTAGCTAATTCACCCCTCCACTTT
.	TRBJ1-2	TRBV5-4	once	CASSPSGYGYTF	TGTGCCAGCAGCCCAAGTGGCTATGGCTACACCTTC
.	TRBJ2-3	TRBV9	.	CASSVTGVAISDTQYF	TGTGCCAGCAGCGTAACGGGAGTTGCAATCTCAGATACGCAGTATTTT
.	TRBJ1-2	TRBV7-9	.	CASSFGGTNYGYTF	TGTGCCAGCAGCTTTGGAGGGACTAACTATGGCTACACCTTC
TRBD1	TRBJ1-4	TRBV23-1	.	CASSPDRGSEKLFF	TGCGCCAGCAGTCCCGACAGGGGCAGTGAAAAACTGTTTTTT
.	TRBJ2-7	TRBV28	many	CASSLTGSYEQYF	TGTGCCAGCAGTTTAACTGGCTCCTACGAGCAGTACTTC
.	TRBJ2-7	TRBV19	.	CPRGRNYYEQYF	TGTCCCAGAGGACGGAATTACTACGAGCAGTACTTC
TRBD2	TRBJ2-1	TRBV9	.	CASGHDRSGRRDNEQFF	TGTGCCAGCGGCCATGATAGAAGCGGGAGAAGGGACAATGAGCAGTTCTTC
.	TRBJ2-7	TRBV13	.	CASSLTLGLEQYF	TGTGCCAGCAGCTTAACCCTAGGGCTCGAGCAGTACTTC